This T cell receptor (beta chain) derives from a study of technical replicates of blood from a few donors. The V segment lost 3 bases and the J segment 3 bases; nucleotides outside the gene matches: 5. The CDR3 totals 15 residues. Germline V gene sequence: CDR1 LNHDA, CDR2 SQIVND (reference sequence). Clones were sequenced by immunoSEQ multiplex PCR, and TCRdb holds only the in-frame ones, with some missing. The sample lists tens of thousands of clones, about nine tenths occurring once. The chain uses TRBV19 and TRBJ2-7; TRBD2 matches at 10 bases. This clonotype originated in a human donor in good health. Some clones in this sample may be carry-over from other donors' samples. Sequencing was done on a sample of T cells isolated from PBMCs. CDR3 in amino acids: CASSILAGGFYEQYF. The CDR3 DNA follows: TGTGCCAGTAGTATCTTAGCGGGGGGATTCTACGAGCAGTACTTC.